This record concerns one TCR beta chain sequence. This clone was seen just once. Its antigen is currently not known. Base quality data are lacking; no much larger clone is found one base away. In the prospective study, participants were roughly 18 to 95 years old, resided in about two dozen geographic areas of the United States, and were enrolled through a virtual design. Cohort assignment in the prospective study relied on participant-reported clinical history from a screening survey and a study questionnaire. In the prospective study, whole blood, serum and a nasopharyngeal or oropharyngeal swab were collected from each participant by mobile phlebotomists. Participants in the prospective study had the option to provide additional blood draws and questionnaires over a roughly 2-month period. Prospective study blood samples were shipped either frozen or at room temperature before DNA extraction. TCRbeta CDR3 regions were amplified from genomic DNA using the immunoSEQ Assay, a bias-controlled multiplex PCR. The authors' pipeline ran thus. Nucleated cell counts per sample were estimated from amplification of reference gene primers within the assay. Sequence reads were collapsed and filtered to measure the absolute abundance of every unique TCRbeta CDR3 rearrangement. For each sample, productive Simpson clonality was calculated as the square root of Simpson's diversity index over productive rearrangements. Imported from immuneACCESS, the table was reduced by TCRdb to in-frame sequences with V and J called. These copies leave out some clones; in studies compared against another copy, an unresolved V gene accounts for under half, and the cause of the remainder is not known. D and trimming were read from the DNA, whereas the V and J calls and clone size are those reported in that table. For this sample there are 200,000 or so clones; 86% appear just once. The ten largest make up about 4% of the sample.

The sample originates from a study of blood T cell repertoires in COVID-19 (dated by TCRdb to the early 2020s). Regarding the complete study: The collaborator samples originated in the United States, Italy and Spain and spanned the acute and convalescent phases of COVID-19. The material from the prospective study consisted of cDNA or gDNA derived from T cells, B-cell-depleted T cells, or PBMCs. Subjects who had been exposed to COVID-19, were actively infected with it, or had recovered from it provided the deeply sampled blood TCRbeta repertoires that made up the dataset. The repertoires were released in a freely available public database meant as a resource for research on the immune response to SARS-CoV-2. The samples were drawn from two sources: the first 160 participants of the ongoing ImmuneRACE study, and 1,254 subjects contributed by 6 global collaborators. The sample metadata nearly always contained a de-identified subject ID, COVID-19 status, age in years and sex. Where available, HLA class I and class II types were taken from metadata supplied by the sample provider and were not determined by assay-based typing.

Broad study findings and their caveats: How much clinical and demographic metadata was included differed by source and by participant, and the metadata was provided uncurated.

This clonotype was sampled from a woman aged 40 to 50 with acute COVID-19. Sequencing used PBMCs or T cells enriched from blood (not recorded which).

The nucleotides read TGTGCCAGTAGGGAGGGCGGTGAAGCTTTCTTT. Translated, this is CASREGGEAFF. This chain joins TRBV19 to TRBJ1-1, with the D segment identity uncertain. Sequences LNHDA (CDR1) and SQIVND (CDR2) are obtained from the germline V gene (reference sequence). The V and J ends are trimmed by 6 bases and 7 bases, leaving 9 bases between them. From cysteine to phenylalanine, the CDR3 is 11 amino acids long. Left in the record is the CDR3 DNA by itself, 33 bases read in frame from the first base.